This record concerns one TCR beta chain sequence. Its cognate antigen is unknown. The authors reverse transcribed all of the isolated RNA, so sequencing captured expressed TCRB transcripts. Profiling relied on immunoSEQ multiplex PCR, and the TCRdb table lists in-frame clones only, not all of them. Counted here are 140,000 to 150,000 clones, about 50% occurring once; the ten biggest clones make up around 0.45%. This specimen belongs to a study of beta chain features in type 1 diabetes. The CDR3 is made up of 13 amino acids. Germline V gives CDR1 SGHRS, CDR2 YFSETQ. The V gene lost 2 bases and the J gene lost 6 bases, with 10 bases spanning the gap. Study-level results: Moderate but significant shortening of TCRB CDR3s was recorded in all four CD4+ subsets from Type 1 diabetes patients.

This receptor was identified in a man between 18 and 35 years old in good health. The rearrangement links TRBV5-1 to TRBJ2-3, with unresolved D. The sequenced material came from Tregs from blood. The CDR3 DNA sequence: TGCGCCAGCAGCTTTCAAGCCCCGGATACGCAGTATTTT. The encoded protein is CASSFQAPDTQYF.